The clone carrying this T cell receptor (beta chain) was counted a few times. Antigen unknown. The germline CDR1 and CDR2 sequences are MDHEN and SYDVKM. V dropped 5 bases and J dropped 2 bases, with 9 bases sitting between them. The CDR3 is made up of 13 amino acids. The data were obtained in a study of T-cell reconstitution after alpha-beta-depleted transplantation in children. Study results and caveats: In patients about two months after transplant, alpha-beta T cells reportedly arose from several hundred expanded graft clones. T-cell counts and diversity at one year following transplant were attributed mainly to newly produced T cells. Certain patients had high TCRbeta diversity at day 60, and it came from recipient T cells and thymic progenitors that survived.

As it was prepared, the TCRbeta library received unique molecular identifiers. TCRdb re-called the PCR reads with MiXCR, one entry per CDR3 protein. This table has 98,000 or so distinct CDR3 sequences, less than 25% appearing once. The sequences come from PBMCs, collected before TCRalphabeta/CD19-depleted stem cell transplant. The receptor's source is a boy younger than 10 with acute lymphoblastic leukemia, due to receive a stem cell transplant. V usage is TRBV28 and J usage is TRBJ1-2; D may be TRBD1 (5 bases). The CDR3 DNA sequence: TGTGCCAGCAGTAGGGCAGGGAACTATGGCTACACCTTC. It codes for CASSRAGNYGYTF.